This T cell receptor (beta chain) came from a study of T-cell memory formation after mild COVID-19. 5'RACE primed at constant segments yielded TCR alpha and TCR beta cDNA libraries bearing sample barcodes and UMIs. One entry per CDR3 protein, called by TCRdb with MiXCR from the 5' RACE reads. The sample contains around 340,000 distinct CDR3 sequences, around 13% of which appear only once. Findings and caveats of the study: Shrinking CD4+ clones resided mostly in CM and EM, and CD8+ ones in EMRA. For second-wave clones that peaked at day 37, SARS-CoV-2 specificity went unverified.

Trimming removed 5 bases at V and 2 bases at J, with 18 bases between. Germline CDR1 reads SEHNR; CDR2 reads FQNEAQ (reference sequence). This CDR3 contains 16 residues. This clonotype was seen only a few times. The antigen is undetermined. The rearrangement uses TRBV7-9 and TRBJ2-5, with D perhaps matching TRBD1 (7 bases). The sample comprised PBMCs or a T cell subset sorted from them (not recorded which). The TCR originated in a man younger than 35 who had mild COVID-19 (a few samples of this study predate the infection). Cell type and time point are not known. CDR3 nucleotide sequence: TGTGCCAGCAGCCGAAGGAGGGGGCAAAGGCAAGAGACCCAGTACTTC. It specifies CASSRRRGQRQETQYF.